The clone carrying this TCR beta chain was seen a handful of times. As yet, its antigen is unknown. The entry originates in a study of T cell repertoires in cytomegalovirus infection. MiXCR, run by TCRdb on the reads, gives a single entry per CDR3 protein. The sample contains around 800,000 distinct CDR3 sequences, over 25% of which appear only once. CDR3 length equals 13 residues. Trimming cost V 3 bases and J 1 base, with 6 bases left between them. The chain recombines TRBV12-3 or TRBV12-4 with TRBJ1-1; D is ambiguous. Sequencing used cultured CD8+ T cells from PBMCs, obtained from culture after CMV antigen stimulation. This TCR was recovered from a human donor in good health (CMV status not recorded). Some clones in this sample may be carry-over from other donors' samples. In nucleotides, the CDR3 is TGTGCCAGCAGTTTCGTTTGGAACACTGAAGCTTTCTTT. The encoded protein is CASSFVWNTEAFF.